The T cell receptor beta chain described here comes from a study of T-cell memory formation after mild COVID-19. 5'RACE, which relied on constant-segment primers, yielded TCR alpha and TCR beta cDNA libraries carrying sample barcodes and UMIs. TCRdb analysed the 5' RACE reads with MiXCR anew, one entry per CDR3 protein. The table has some 57,000 distinct CDR3 sequences, 9% to 15% seen once; the top ten hold 24%. Regarding this clonotype: Its antigen is unknown.

V dropped 2 bases and J dropped 2 bases, with 10 bases sitting between them. The CDR3 has 15 residues. The germline V gene has CDR1 MNHEY and CDR2 SMNVEV (reference sequence). Study-wide results and limits: From day 15 to 85, contracting clones were balanced between CD4 and CD8, whereas later expanders leaned toward CD4+.

What was sequenced was PBMCs or a T cell subset sorted from them (not recorded which). The receptor's source is a man aged 18 to 30 who had mild COVID-19 (a few samples of this study predate the infection). Cell type and time point are not known. The chain uses TRBV27 and TRBJ1-3; D gene uncertain. CDR3 nucleotides: TGTGCCAGCAGTTTAAAGGGCCACCCTGGAAACACCATATATTTT. Encoded protein: CASSLKGHPGNTIYF.